The rows below give T cell receptor beta chains drawn from one sample of a study of CD39 and CD103 CD8 tumor-infiltrating T cells. Only in-frame clones appear in the TCRdb table, and some are missing; sequencing was by immunoSEQ multiplex PCR. The sample yields about 2,400 clones, more than 60% seen once. The specimen was CD39- CD103- CD8+ T cells sorted from the tumor. The receptors were sampled from a human donor with head and neck squamous cell carcinoma. The CDR3 runs from the conserved cysteine through the conserved F or W. D genes are given only for firm matches. Where a row states a size, it is once, few, many or the class of an expanded clone; other rows omit it.

J gene,clone size,V gene,D gene,CDR3 DNA,CDR3 protein
TRBJ1-2,-,TRBV2,-,TGTGCCAGCAGTGTTACCTCCTGGGATAACTATGGCTACACCTTC,CASSVTSWDNYGYTF
TRBJ2-7,-,TRBV5-4,-,TGTGCCAGCAGCTTGGATGGCGGATACTACGAGCAGTACTTC,CASSLDGGYYEQYF
TRBJ2-6,-,TRBV9,-,TGTGCCAGCAGCGTGGAAGGAGCAGGAGGGGCCAACGTCCTGACTTTC,CASSVEGAGGANVLTF
TRBJ2-1,-,TRBV27,TRBD2,TGTGCCAGCAGCACCCGGACTAGGGCCCTCTACAATGAGCAGTTCTTC,CASSTRTRALYNEQFF
TRBJ1-2,-,TRBV18,-,TGTGCCAGCTCACCGCCGGAACTCCAATATGGCTACACCTTC,CASSPPELQYGYTF
TRBJ2-5,-,TRBV11-1,TRBD2,TGTGCCAGCAGCATTGTAGCGGGGGGAGAGACCCAGTACTTC,CASSIVAGGETQYF
TRBJ2-7,-,TRBV7-3,-,TGTGCCAGCAGCCCTCACCAGGGACCTTCCTACGAGCAGTACTTC,CASSPHQGPSYEQYF
TRBJ2-3,-,TRBV7-3,-,TGTGCCAGCAGCTTATTAGGTGCAGATACGCAGTATTTT,CASSLLGADTQYF
TRBJ1-1,-,TRBV10-2,TRBD1,TGCGCCAGCAGTGATAGACAGGGCAGAATGAACACTGAAGCTTTCTTT,CASSDRQGRMNTEAFF
TRBJ2-3,-,TRBV4-2,TRBD2,TGTGCCAGCAGCCAGCTCCCGGGGAGCGGGGGAGACTCTAGCACAGATACGCAGTATTTT,CASSQLPGSGGDSSTDTQYF
TRBJ2-2,-,TRBV2,-,TGTGCCAGCATCAAAACCTCCGGGGTCAACACCGGGGAGCTGTTTTTT,CASIKTSGVNTGELFF
TRBJ2-7,few,TRBV5-6,TRBD1,TGTGCCAGCAGCTCCGGGGGGACAGGGGGCCCCGAGCAGTACTTC,CASSSGGTGGPEQYF
TRBJ1-2,-,TRBV27,-,TGTGCCAGCAGTTTAGGCCAGGGCGAGGGCTACACCTTC,CASSLGQGEGYTF
TRBJ2-3,-,TRBV6-6,TRBD1,TGTGCCAGCAGCCTGGACAGGGCTAGCACAGATACGCAGTATTTT,CASSLDRASTDTQYF
TRBJ1-2,-,TRBV7-2,TRBD1,TGTGCCAGCAGCTTAAGGGACAGGGATGATGGCTACACCTTC,CASSLRDRDDGYTF
TRBJ1-5,-,TRBV4-1,-,TGCGCCAGCAGCCCCCCGGGTGGTCAGCCCCAGCATTTT,CASSPPGGQPQHF
TRBJ1-1,-,TRBV28,TRBD1,TGTGCCAGCAGTACCAGCTTACAGGGGCTTGAAGCTTTCTTT,CASSTSLQGLEAFF
TRBJ2-7,-,TRBV19,TRBD1,TGTGCCAGTCAGCGGACAGGGGGCATTTACGAGCAGTACTTC,CASQRTGGIYEQYF
TRBJ2-7,once,TRBV5-6,-,TGTGCCAGCAGCTTCGGGACCCACGAGCAGTACTTC,CASSFGTHEQYF
TRBJ2-3,-,TRBV4-1,-,TGCGCCAGCAGCCAACGGGGCGGAACCACAGATACGCAGTATTTT,CASSQRGGTTDTQYF
TRBJ2-5,few,TRBV7-9,-,TGTGCCAGCAGAGGCGCTAGCACAGGGGAGACCCAGTACTTC,CASRGASTGETQYF
TRBJ1-4,-,TRBV7-6,-,TGTGCCAGCAGTCGGGATTATAATGAAAAACTGTTTTTT,CASSRDYNEKLFF
TRBJ2-4,-,TRBV4-1,-,TGCGCCAGCAGCCAACCCCACAGGGGGGGGGACATTCAGTACTTC,CASSQPHRGGDIQYF
TRBJ1-2,few,TRBV19,-,TGTGCCAGTAGTTCACCTCCTAGGGACTACTACCACCTGCTCACCTTC,CASSSPPRDYYHLLTF
TRBJ1-6,-,TRBV19,-,TGTGCCAGTATTACTTTTAATTCACCCCTCCACTTT,CASITFNSPLHF
TRBJ2-5,-,TRBV5-8,-,TGTGCCAGCAGCTTGGGGGGGACCCAGTACTTC,CASSLGGTQYF
TRBJ1-1,-,TRBV19,-,TGTGCCAGTAGTACCGCAGGGGACACTGAAGCTTTCTTT,CASSTAGDTEAFF
TRBJ2-2,-,TRBV30,TRBD2,TGTGCCTGGAGTTGGAATGGGCGGGGGATCGCCGGGGAGCTGTTTTTT,CAWSWNGRGIAGELFF
TRBJ1-2,few,TRBV29-1,-,TGCAGCGTCCCGGATGCTGGGGACGGGGGTTATGGCTACACCTTC,CSVPDAGDGGYGYTF
TRBJ2-7,-,TRBV19,-,TGTGCCAGTAGTATACGGGCTGCTTACGAGCGGTACTTC,CASSIRAAYERYF
TRBJ1-6,-,TRBV6-1,TRBD1,TGTGCCAGCAGTGAATGGGCAGGGGGCAGTAATTCACCCCTCCACTTT,CASSEWAGGSNSPLHF
TRBJ1-1,-,TRBV18,-,TGTGCCAGCTCACAGGATGGGGTGAAAATCTTT,CASSQDGVKIF
TRBJ1-2,-,TRBV28,-,TGTGCCAGCAGGGAGACCTCCGCCGGGACACCTTATTTTGACTATGGCTACACCTTC,CASRETSAGTPYFDYGYTF
TRBJ2-5,-,TRBV5-4,-,TGTGCCAGCAGCTTGGGGGCGGCACAAGAGACCCAGTACTTC,CASSLGAAQETQYF
TRBJ1-2,-,TRBV27,-,TGTGCCAGCAGCGAGGGCGGACAAAACTATGGCTACACCTTC,CASSEGGQNYGYTF
TRBJ2-2,-,TRBV19,-,TGTGCCAGTATGGGGGCGACACCCGTATCCGGGGAGCTGTTTTTT,CASMGATPVSGELFF
TRBJ1-1,-,TRBV2,-,TGTGCCAGCAGCGCGGGAGCTTGGAACACTGAAGCTTTCTTT,CASSAGAWNTEAFF
TRBJ2-5,-,TRBV5-1,-,TGCGCCAGCAGCTTGGTGTCGGGGGGCCTCTTGGAGACCCAGTACTTC,CASSLVSGGLLETQYF
TRBJ2-1,-,TRBV21-1,-,TGTGCCAGCCGTACCCGGCAGTTCTTC,CASRTRQFF
TRBJ1-1,-,TRBV6-1,TRBD1,TGTGCCAGCGGTCACAGGGGCTGGAACACTGAAGCTTTCTTT,CASGHRGWNTEAFF
TRBJ2-1,few,TRBV7-9,TRBD2,TGTGCCAGCAGCTTTACGCTAGCGGGCTACAATGAGCAGTTCTTC,CASSFTLAGYNEQFF
TRBJ1-4,-,TRBV7-9,-,TGTGCCAGCAGCTTCGCTGGCGTGGAAAAACTGTTTTTT,CASSFAGVEKLFF
TRBJ1-1,-,TRBV5-1,-,TGCGCCAGCAGCTTGGACGGGGGGCCTGAAGCTTTCTTT,CASSLDGGPEAFF
TRBJ1-6,few,TRBV27,-,TGTGCCAGCAGTTTAAAGGGTGTTAATTCACCCCTCCACTTT,CASSLKGVNSPLHF
TRBJ2-1,few,TRBV9,TRBD2,TGTGCCAGCAGCGAGACTAGCGCCTCCTACAATGAGCAGTTCTTC,CASSETSASYNEQFF